What follows are 17 T cell receptor beta chains derived from one specimen sequenced in a study of OX40 agonist ivuxolimab in advanced cancers. Assay: immunoSEQ multiplex PCR; the TCRdb copy retains only in-frame clones and omits some. Of more than 60,000 clones in the sample, approximately 83% were seen once. Sequencing used CD4+ or CD8+ T cells sorted from blood, obtained in a trial of the OX40 agonist ivuxolimab. These receptors were obtained from an adult with an advanced solid tumor such as melanoma, head and neck, liver or kidney cancer.

V gene TRBV20-1 combines with J gene TRBJ2-1; no clear D. CDR1 is DFQATT and CDR2 is SNEGSKA in the germline V gene (reference sequence). The CDR3 totals 11 residues. Trimming stripped 5 bases from V and 8 bases from J, with 10 bases between. For the CDR3, the DNA is TGCAGTGCTCCAGGTTACCATGAGCAGTTCTTC. Protein: CSAPGYHEQFF.

The rearrangement uses TRBV9 and TRBJ2-3, with 10 bases that match TRBD2. In germline, CDR1 is SGDLS, CDR2 YYNGEE. The CDR3 runs to 16 residues. Trimming cost V 1 base and J 9 bases; bases outside gene matches: 11. The CDR3 region has the DNA TGTGCCAGCAGCGTATCGGAGGCTAGCGGGGGTCGGACGCAGTATTTT. Its protein is CASSVSEASGGRTQYF.

The chain uses TRBV11-2 and TRBJ1-3; no firm D call. There are 16 residues in the CDR3. Between the trimmed V and J ends, which lost 5 bases and 4 bases, there was a span of 18 bases. Per the germline V gene, CDR1 is SGHAT and CDR2 is FQNNGV. The CDR3 spells CASSPPGSAVGNTIYF. CDR3 nucleotide sequence: TGTGCCAGCAGCCCCCCGGGATCGGCGGTCGGAAACACCATATATTTT.

The chain combines TRBV6-4 with TRBJ1-6; the D is unclear. Trimming took 5 bases from V and 8 from J, leaving 10 bases between them. Germline V lookup: CDR1 MRHNA, CDR2 SNTAGT. This CDR3 region has 13 residues. Written as DNA, the CDR3 is TGTGCCAGCAGTTATCAGGAGGATTCACCCCTCCACTTT. Protein sequence: CASSYQEDSPLHF.

J is TRBJ1-4 and V is TRBV7-3; D gene ambiguous. The V end lost 5 bases, the J end lost 7 bases, and 17 bases lay between the germline ends. Germline loops: CDR1 SGHTA, CDR2 FQGTGA. The CDR3 has 15 residues. The CDR3 coding sequence is TGTGCCAGCAGCCCGCAAGGGAATTTAGGTGAAAAACTGTTTTTT. Translating gives CASSPQGNLGEKLFF.

In DNA form, the CDR3 reads TGTGCCAGCAGTTACTCGGGACAGAATAACTATGGCTACACCTTC. It translates to CASSYSGQNNYGYTF. The rearrangement links TRBV6-5 to TRBJ1-2, with TRBD1 matching over 7 bases. Germline V lookup: CDR1 MNHEY, CDR2 SVGAGI. The CDR3 length is 15 residues. V gave up 0 bases and J gave up 1 base; unmatched junction bases: 2.

The chain is built from TRBV19 and TRBJ2-7, with TRBD1 matching 10 bases. In germline, CDR1 is LNHDA, CDR2 SQIVND (reference sequence). After removal of 7 bases from V and 2 bases from J, the junction contained 5 bases not matched to a gene. The CDR3 totals 14 residues. CDR3 protein: CASTRTGGTYEQYF. In DNA, the CDR3 is TGTGCCAGTACCCGGACAGGGGGGACCTACGAGCAGTACTTC.

This chain joins TRBV19 and TRBJ2-4; 9 bases align to TRBD1. Trimming took 4 bases from V and 8 from J; bases not matched to a gene: 9. Per germline, CDR1 LNHDA and CDR2 SQIVND (reference sequence). This CDR3 has 15 residues. CDR3 protein: CASSKGTGYTYIQYF. The CDR3 DNA reads TGTGCCAGTAGTAAGGGGACAGGGTACACGTACATTCAGTACTTC.

The rearrangement uses TRBV7-2 and TRBJ2-5; no reliable D call. The DNA end is more similar to TRBJ2-7, so the J call may be wrong. CDR3 length: 16 residues. Germline CDR1 is SGHTA and CDR2 is FQGNSA. The DNA of the CDR3 is TGTGCCAGCAGTCCTGACTGGACGGACCCCATCTACGAGCAGTACTTC. Protein product: CASSPDWTDPIYEQYF.

The chain has TRBV29-1 and TRBJ2-1; 8 nucleotides align to TRBD1. The V and J ends lost 6 bases and 7 bases, in that order; junction bases with no gene match: 5. Per the germline V gene, CDR1 is SQVTM and CDR2 is ANQGSEA. The CDR3 totals 12 residues. The CDR3 sequence is CSVQTGVNEQFF. The CDR3 nucleotides are TGCAGCGTGCAGACAGGGGTTAATGAGCAGTTCTTC.

V usage is TRBV10-3 and J usage is TRBJ1-5, with a tentative D call TRBD1 (6 bases). Germline assignment: CDR1 ENHRY and CDR2 SYGVKD. Trimming shortened V by 3 bases and J by 4 bases, and 10 bases separated the two germline ends. The CDR3 consists of 14 residues. CDR3 loop: CAISEQRGNQPQHF. CDR3 sequence (DNA): TGTGCCATCAGTGAACAAAGGGGGAATCAGCCCCAGCATTTT.

This clone was observed a single time. The chain links TRBV7-3 to TRBJ1-1; 7 bases are shared with TRBD1. CDR1 and CDR2 (germline): SGHTA, FQGTGA. Trimming took 1 base from V and 6 from J; bases not matched to a gene: 8. The CDR3 sequence is 15 residues long. Written as DNA, the CDR3 is TGTGCCAGCAGCTTAAGCGACAGGGTGAGGGCTGAAGCTTTCTTT. Its protein is CASSLSDRVRAEAFF.

The rearrangement links TRBV7-8 to TRBJ2-2; maybe TRBD1 (5 bases). Trimming shortened V by 1 base and J by 2 bases, and 11 bases separated the two germline ends. The CDR3 consists of 16 residues. Germline V gives CDR1 SGHVS, CDR2 FQNEAQ. As DNA, the CDR3 is TGTGCCAGCAGCTTAGGGGGCAGTAGAAACACCGGGGAGCTGTTTTTT. Translation: CASSLGGSRNTGELFF.

This clone was observed a handful of times. The V call is TRBV2, the J call TRBJ2-2, with D maybe TRBD2 (6 bases). Germline values: CDR1 SNHLY, CDR2 FYNNEI. The V end was cut by 5 bases, the J end by 6 bases, with 16 bases between. The CDR3 loop spans 15 amino acids. The CDR3 reads CASSLGRSSAGELFF. The CDR3 DNA follows: TGTGCCAGCAGTCTAGGGAGGAGTAGCGCCGGGGAGCTGTTTTTT.

The J gene is TRBJ1-2, the V gene TRBV25-1, with TRBD1 identical over 7 bases. V gave up 6 bases and J gave up 8 bases; unmatched junction bases: 6. The CDR3 length is 12 residues. The germline CDR1 and CDR2 sequences are MGHDK and SYGVNS. The CDR3 DNA reads as TGTGCCAGCAGCTCGACAGGGATCGGCTACACCTTC. This encodes CASSSTGIGYTF.

The chain employs TRBV5-1 and TRBJ1-1; 8 nucleotides match TRBD1. The CDR3 is made up of 16 amino acids. Germline assignment: CDR1 SGHRS and CDR2 YFSETQ. V lost 1 base, J lost 4 bases, and 9 bases stayed unmatched. The CDR3, as DNA: TGCGCCAGCAGCTTGAAGCAGGGGGCTAGAGTCACTGAAGCTTTCTTT. Amino acid sequence: CASSLKQGARVTEAFF.

The CDR3 reads CSVPGLGDYEQYF. The CDR3 DNA is TGCAGCGTTCCGGGACTAGGAGACTACGAGCAGTACTTC. This chain joins TRBV29-1 and TRBJ2-7; 8 bases map to TRBD2. V lost 5 bases to trimming and J lost 3 bases; unmatched junction nucleotides: 6. The length of the CDR3 is 13 residues. Germline CDR1 is SQVTM and CDR2 is ANQGSEA.